This T cell receptor beta chain was captured in a study of blood T cell repertoires in COVID-19. Turning to the study itself: Samples taken during acute and convalescent COVID-19 were collected in the United States, Italy and Spain. T cells, B-cell-depleted T cells, or PBMCs supplied cDNA or gDNA.

This CDR3 is built from 14 residues. Between the trimmed V and J ends, which lost 2 bases and 1 base, there was a span of 8 bases. The germline V gene has CDR1 ENHRY and CDR2 SYGVKD. Libraries were prepared by immunoSEQ multiplex PCR; TCRdb keeps only in-frame clonotypes and omits some of them. The sample consists of approximately 300,000 clones, 75% to 95% of them appearing once. Enrollment of patients from Seattle took place during active infection, with longitudinal follow-up. This clonotype was sampled from a woman in her 30s with COVID-19, enrolled during active disease. Specimen: peripheral blood. The chain has TRBV10-3 and TRBJ1-1, with a tentative D call TRBD1 (6 bases). Here the CDR3 DNA reads TGTGCCATCAGTGAGATACAGGGGAACACTGAAGCTTTCTTT. This translates into CAISEIQGNTEAFF.